This T cell receptor (beta chain) was recorded in a study of graft-versus-host responses after intestinal transplantation. Study-level background: After anti-thymocyte globulin induction, recipients took tacrolimus and steroids for approximately three years. Broader study findings: The authors found GvH clones in recipient marrow, some appearing first in ileum or blood.

Plated together were 200,000 CFSE-labeled responder cells and 200,000 irradiated, violet-dye-labeled stimulator cells. Sorting was performed after the reaction on proliferating CFSE-low CD3+CD4+ and CD3+CD8+ responders. Sequencing was performed with immunoSEQ multiplex PCR; in TCRdb, only in-frame clones are kept and a portion is missing. The sample lists 20,000 to 25,000 clones, about 43% seen once, with about 1.5% in the top ten. A few counts support this clone. Germline CDR1 SGHRS, CDR2 YFSETQ. This CDR3 has 14 amino acids. V lost 0 bases and J 2 bases, leaving 9 bases between the germline ends. This rearrangement joins TRBV5-1 to TRBJ2-7; D remains unclear. This clonotype originated in a human patient who received an intestinal transplant. The specimen was alloreactive CD8+ T cells from a mixed lymphocyte reaction culture, collected before intestinal transplant. Subset defined: CFSE-low proliferating T cells sorted from approximately 6-day pre-transplant mixed lymphocyte reaction (GvH or HvG direction). CDR3 region: CASSLEGLAYEQYF. Here the CDR3 DNA reads TGCGCCAGCAGCTTGGAAGGCCTAGCCTACGAGCAGTACTTC.